The entry below gives a single T cell receptor beta chain sequence along with its context. This sample is drawn from a study of blood T cell repertoires in COVID-19. Profiling relied on immunoSEQ multiplex PCR, and the TCRdb table lists in-frame clones only, not all of them. The repertoire includes 250,000 or so clones, around nine tenths of them detected once, and about 2.7% sits in the top ten. Germline loops: CDR1 SGHRS, CDR2 YFSETQ. This CDR3 has 13 residues. Trimming took off 4 bases at V and 7 bases at J, with 11 bases between the two ends. The sequence was obtained from a woman between 18 and 30 years old who had recovered from COVID-19. The sample comprised PBMCs or T cells enriched from blood (not recorded which). This chain joins TRBV5-1 and TRBJ2-2; TRBD2 might be the D (6 bases). The CDR3 coding sequence is TGCGCCAGCAGCCTTGGGGGGATCGGGGAGCTGTTTTTT. As protein: CASSLGGIGELFF.